The clone carrying this T cell receptor beta chain occurred a few times. The antigen is unknown. The data belong to a study of T-cell memory formation after mild COVID-19. Overall study context: Largely, the TCR clusters proved donor specific.

Study results and limitations: There was no confirmation that second-wave clones peaking on day 37 were SARS-CoV-2 specific. Pre-infection memory held some responding clones, suggesting pre-existing cross-reactive T cells responded.

This CDR3 has 15 residues. Trimming cost V 3 bases and J 15 bases; bases outside gene matches: 12. CDR1 is MNHNY, CDR2 SVGAGI, per germline (reference sequence). TCRdb independently ran MiXCR on the 5' RACE reads; one entry per CDR3 protein. The table shows 110,000 to 150,000 distinct CDR3 sequences, with 25% occurring only once. The chain recombines TRBV6-6 with TRBJ2-1; 12 nucleotides align to TRBD2. Material for sequencing was PBMCs or a T cell subset sorted from them (not recorded which). The sequence derives from an adult woman who had mild COVID-19 (a few samples of this study predate the infection). Cell type and time point are not known. The CDR3 nucleotides read TGTGCCAGCAGTTATCTTAAGACTAGCGGGAGTGAAGTGTTCTTC. Its translation is CASSYLKTSGSEVFF.